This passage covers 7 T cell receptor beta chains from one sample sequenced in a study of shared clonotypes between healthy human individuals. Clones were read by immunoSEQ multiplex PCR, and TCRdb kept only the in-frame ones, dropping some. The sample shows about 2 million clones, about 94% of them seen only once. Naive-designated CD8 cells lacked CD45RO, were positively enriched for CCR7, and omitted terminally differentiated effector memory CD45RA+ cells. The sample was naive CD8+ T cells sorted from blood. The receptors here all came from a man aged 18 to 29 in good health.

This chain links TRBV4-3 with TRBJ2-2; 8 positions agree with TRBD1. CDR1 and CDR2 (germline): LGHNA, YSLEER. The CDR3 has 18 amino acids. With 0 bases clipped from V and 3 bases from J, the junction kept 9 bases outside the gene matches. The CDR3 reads CASSQDSRDRSYTGELFF. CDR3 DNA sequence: TGCGCCAGCAGCCAAGATAGCCGGGACAGGTCGTACACCGGGGAGCTGTTTTTT.

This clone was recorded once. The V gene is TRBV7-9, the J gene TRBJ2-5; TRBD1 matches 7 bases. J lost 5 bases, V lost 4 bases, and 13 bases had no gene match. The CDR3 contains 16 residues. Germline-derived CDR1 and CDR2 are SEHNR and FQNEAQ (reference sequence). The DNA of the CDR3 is TGTGCCAGCAGCTCCGGGACAGAGAGGTCGACGGAGACCCAGTACTTC. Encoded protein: CASSSGTERSTETQYF.

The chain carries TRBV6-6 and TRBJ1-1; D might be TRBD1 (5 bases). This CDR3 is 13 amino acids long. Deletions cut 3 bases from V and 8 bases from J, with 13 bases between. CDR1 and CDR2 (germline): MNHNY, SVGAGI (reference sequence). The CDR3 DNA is TGTGCCAGCAGTTATTCTGACCGGGGCGAAGCTTTCTTT. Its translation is CASSYSDRGEAFF.

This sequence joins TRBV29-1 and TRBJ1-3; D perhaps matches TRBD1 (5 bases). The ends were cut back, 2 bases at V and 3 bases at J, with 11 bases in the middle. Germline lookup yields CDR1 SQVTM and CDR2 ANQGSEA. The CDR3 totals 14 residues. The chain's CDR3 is CSVEYEGRGNTIYF. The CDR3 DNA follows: TGCAGCGTTGAATACGAGGGACGTGGAAACACCATATATTTT. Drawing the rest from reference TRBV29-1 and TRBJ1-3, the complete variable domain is SAVISQKPSRDICQRGTSLTIQCQVDSQVTMMFWYRQQPGQSLTLIATANQGSEATYESGFVIDKFPISRPNLTFSTLTVSNMSPEDSSIYLCSVEYEGRGNTIYFGEGSWLTVV.

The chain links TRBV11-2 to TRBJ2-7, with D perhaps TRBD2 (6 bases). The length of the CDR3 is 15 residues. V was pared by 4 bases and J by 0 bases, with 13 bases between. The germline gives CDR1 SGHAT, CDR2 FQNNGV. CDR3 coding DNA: TGTGCCAGCAGCTCATGGGGGGACGGCTCCTACGAGCAGTACTTC. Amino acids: CASSSWGDGSYEQYF. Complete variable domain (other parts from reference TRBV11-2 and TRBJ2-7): EAGVAQSPRYKIIEKRQSVAFWCNPISGHATLYWYQQILGQGPKLLIQFQNNGVVDDSQLPKDRFSAERLKGVDSTLKIQPAKLEDSAVYLCASSSWGDGSYEQYFGPGTRLTVT.

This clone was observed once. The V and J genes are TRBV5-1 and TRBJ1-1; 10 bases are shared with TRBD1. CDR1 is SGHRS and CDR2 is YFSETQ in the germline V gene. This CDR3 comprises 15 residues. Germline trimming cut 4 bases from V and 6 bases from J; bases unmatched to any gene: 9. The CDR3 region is CASSDQTGGPAEAFF. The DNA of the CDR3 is TGCGCCAGCAGCGATCAGACAGGGGGCCCGGCTGAAGCTTTCTTT.

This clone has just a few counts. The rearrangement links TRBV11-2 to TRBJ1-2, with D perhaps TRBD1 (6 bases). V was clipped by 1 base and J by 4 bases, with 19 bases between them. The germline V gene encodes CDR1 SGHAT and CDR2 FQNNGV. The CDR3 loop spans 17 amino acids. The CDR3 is CASSLGVAGVLGYGYTF. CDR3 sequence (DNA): TGTGCCAGCAGCTTAGGGGTCGCAGGGGTACTTGGCTATGGCTACACCTTC.